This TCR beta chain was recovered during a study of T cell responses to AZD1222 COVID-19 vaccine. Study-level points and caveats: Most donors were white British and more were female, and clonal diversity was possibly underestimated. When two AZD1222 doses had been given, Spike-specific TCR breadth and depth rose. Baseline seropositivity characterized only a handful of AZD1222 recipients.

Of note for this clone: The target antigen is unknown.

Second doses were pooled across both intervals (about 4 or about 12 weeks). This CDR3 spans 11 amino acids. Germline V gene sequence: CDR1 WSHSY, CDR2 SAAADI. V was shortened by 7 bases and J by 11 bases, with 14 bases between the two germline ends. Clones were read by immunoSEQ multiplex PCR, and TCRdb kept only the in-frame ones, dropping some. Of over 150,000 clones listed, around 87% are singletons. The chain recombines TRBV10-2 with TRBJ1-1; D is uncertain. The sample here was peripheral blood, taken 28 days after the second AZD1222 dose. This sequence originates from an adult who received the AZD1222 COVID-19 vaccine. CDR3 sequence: CASTPGFGAFF. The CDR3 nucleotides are TGCGCCAGCACCCCGGGGTTTGGTGCTTTCTTT.